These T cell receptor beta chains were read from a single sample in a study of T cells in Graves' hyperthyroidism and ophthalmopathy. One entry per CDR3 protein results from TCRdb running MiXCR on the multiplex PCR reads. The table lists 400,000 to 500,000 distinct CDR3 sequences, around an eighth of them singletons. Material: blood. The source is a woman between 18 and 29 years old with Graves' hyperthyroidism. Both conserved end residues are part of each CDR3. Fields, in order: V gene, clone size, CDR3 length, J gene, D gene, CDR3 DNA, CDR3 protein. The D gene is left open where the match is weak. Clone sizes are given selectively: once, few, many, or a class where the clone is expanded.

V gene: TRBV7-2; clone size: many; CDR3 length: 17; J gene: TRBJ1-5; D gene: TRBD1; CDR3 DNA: TGTGCCAGCAGCTTATATGGTCGGCAGGGACAGAATCAGCCCCAGCATTTT; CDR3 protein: CASSLYGRQGQNQPQHF
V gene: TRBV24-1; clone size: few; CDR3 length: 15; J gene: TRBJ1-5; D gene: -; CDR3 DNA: TGTGCCACCAGTGATTCGAGGTCGCCCAATCAGCCCCAGCATTTT; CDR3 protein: CATSDSRSPNQPQHF
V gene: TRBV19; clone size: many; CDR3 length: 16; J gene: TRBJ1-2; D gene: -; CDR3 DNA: TGTGCCAGTAGTATATCCGGGAAACACCAAGTTCATGGCTACACCTTC; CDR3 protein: CASSISGKHQVHGYTF
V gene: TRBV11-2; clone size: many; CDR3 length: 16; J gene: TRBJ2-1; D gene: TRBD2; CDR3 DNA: TGTGCCAGCAGCTTAGGTCGTCTAGCGGGAGCGGGCGAGCAGTTCTTC; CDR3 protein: CASSLGRLAGAGEQFF
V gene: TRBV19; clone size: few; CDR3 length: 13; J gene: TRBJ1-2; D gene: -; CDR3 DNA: TGTGCCAGTAGTACGGAGGGGCTCTATGGCTACACCTTC; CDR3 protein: CASSTEGLYGYTF
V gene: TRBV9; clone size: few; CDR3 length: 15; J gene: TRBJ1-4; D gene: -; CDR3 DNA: TGTGCCAGCAGCATGGGACTGAACTTTAATGAAAAACTGTTTTTT; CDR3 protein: CASSMGLNFNEKLFF
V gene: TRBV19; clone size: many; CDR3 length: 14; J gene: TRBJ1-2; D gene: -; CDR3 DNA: TGTGCCAGTAGCCCAGATGGACAGCACTATGGCTACACCTTC; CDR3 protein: CASSPDGQHYGYTF
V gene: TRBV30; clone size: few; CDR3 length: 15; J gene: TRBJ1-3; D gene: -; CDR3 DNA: TGTGCCGCGACGACAGGAGTTAAGGTGGGAAACACCATATATTTT; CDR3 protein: CAATTGVKVGNTIYF
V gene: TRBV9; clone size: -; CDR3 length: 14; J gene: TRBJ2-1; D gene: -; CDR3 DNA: TGTGCCAGCAGCGTACAGGGGGGCTACAATGAGCAGTTCTTC; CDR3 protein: CASSVQGGYNEQFF
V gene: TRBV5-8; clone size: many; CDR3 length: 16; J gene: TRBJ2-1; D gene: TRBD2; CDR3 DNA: TGTGCCAGCAGCTTGGTGGTTGGACTAGCATCCAATGAGCAGTTCTTC; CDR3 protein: CASSLVVGLASNEQFF
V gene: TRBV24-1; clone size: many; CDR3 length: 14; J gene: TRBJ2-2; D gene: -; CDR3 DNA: TGTGCCACCAGTGATGGCAGGGTGGCCGGGGAGCTGTTTTTT; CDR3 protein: CATSDGRVAGELFF
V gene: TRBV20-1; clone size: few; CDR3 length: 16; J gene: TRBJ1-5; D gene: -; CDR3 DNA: TGCAGTGCTAGACCCTTGCGAGGAAGAAACAATCAGCCCCAGCATTTT; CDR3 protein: CSARPLRGRNNQPQHF
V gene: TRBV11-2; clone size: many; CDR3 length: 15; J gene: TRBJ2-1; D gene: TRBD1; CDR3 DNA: TGTGCCAGCAGCTCTGAGGGACAGTCCTACAATGAGCAGTTCTTC; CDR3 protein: CASSSEGQSYNEQFF
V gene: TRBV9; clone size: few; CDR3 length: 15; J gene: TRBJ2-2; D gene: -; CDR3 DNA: TGTGCCAGCGGTGGGACTTCGAGACGCACCGGGGAGCTGCTTTTT; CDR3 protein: CASGGTSRRTGELLF
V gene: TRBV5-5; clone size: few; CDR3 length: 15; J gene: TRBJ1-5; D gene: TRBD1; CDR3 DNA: TGTGCCAGCAGCCTGGGGGGACAGTTAATCGAGGCCCAGCATTTT; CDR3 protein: CASSLGGQLIEAQHF
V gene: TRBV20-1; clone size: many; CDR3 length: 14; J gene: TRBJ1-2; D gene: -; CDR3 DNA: TGCAGTGCTAGGGGATACCGGGGGGGAGATGGCTACACCTTC; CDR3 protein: CSARGYRGGDGYTF
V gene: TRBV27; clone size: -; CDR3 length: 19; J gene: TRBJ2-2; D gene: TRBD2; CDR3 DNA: TGTGCCAGCAGTTTATCGTCTACCCAGGCGGGAGCAAGCTCCCCGGAGCTGTTTTTT; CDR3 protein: CASSLSSTQAGASSPELFF
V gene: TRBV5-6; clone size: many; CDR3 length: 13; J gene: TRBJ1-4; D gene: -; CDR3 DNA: TGTGCCAGCAGCCTGAGCCAGTCGGGGAAACTGTTTTTT; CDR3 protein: CASSLSQSGKLFF
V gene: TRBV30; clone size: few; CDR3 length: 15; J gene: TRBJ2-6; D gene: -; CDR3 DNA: TGTGCCTGGAGCCTCGGGGCTTCCGGGGCCAACGTCCTGACTTTC; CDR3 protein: CAWSLGASGANVLTF
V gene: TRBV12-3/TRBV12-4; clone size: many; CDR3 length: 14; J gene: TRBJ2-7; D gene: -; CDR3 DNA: TGTGCCAGCAGTTCCGGGGGCAATTCCTACGAGCAGTACTTC; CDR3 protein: CASSSGGNSYEQYF
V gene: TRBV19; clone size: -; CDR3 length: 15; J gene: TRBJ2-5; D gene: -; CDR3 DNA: TGTGCCAGTAGCCAGAGGGCCGGGCTTGTAGAGACCCAGTACTTC; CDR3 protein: CASSQRAGLVETQYF
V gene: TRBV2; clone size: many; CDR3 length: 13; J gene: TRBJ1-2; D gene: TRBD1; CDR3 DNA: TGTGCCAGCTTCCGACAGGGAAACTATGGCTACACCTTC; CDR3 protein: CASFRQGNYGYTF
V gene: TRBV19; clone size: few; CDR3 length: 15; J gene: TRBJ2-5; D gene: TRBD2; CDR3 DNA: TGTGCCAGTAGTGCGACTAGCGGGAGTTGGGAGACCCAGTACTTC; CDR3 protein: CASSATSGSWETQYF
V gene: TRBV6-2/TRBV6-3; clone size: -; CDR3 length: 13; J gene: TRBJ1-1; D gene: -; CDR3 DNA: TGTGCCAGCCCCGGGACGGTGAACACTGAAGCTTTCTTT; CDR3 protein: CASPGTVNTEAFF
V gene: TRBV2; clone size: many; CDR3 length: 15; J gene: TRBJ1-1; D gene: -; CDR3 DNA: TGTGCCAGCAGTGACGGTGGGGCGCTGAACACTGAAGCTTTCTTT; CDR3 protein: CASSDGGALNTEAFF
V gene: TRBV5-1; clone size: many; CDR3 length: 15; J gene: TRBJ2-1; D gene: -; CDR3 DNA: TGCGCCAGCAGCTTGAAGGTTAAAGTTGCCGATGAGCAGTTCTTC; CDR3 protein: CASSLKVKVADEQFF
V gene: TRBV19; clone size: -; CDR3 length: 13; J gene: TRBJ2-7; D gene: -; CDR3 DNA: TGTGCCAGTACACGGTCTTGGGGGGACGAGCAGTACTTC; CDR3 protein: CASTRSWGDEQYF
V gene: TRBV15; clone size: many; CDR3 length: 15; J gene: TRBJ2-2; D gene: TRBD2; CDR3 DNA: TGTGCCACCAGCAGTCGGGGGGACAACACCGGGGAGCTGTTTTTT; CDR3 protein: CATSSRGDNTGELFF
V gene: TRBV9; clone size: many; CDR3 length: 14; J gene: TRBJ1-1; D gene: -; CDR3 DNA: TGTGCCAGCAGCGTAGCGGGGGGAGCAAAAGAAGCTTTCTTT; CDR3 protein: CASSVAGGAKEAFF
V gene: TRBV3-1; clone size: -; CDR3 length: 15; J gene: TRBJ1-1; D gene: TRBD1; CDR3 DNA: TGTGCCAGCAGCCCCGACAGGGGTGGGTACACTGAAGCTTTCTTT; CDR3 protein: CASSPDRGGYTEAFF
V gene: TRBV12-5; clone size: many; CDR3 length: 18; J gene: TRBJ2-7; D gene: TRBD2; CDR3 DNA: TGTGCTAGTGGTTTGGCCTCTAGCGGGAGGGAGGGAACCTACGAGCAGTACTTC; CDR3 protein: CASGLASSGREGTYEQYF
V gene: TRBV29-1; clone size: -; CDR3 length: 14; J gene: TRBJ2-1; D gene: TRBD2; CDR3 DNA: TGCAGCGTTACACTAGCGGGAGCTTACAATGAGCAGTTCTTC; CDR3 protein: CSVTLAGAYNEQFF
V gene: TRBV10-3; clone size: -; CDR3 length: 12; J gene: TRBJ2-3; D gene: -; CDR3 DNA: TGTGCCATCGGGACATTGGGAGATACGCAGTATTTT; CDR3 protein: CAIGTLGDTQYF
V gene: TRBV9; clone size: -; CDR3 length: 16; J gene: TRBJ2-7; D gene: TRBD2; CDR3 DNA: TGTGCCAGCAGTTCCGGGGGGACTAGCGGGAACTACGAGCAGTACTTC; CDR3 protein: CASSSGGTSGNYEQYF
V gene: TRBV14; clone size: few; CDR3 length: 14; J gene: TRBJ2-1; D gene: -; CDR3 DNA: TGTGCCAGCAGCCAAGGGGGACTCCTCAGTGAGCAGTTCTTC; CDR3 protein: CASSQGGLLSEQFF
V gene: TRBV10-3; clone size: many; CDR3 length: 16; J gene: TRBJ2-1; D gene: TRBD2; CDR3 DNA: TGTGCCATCAGTGCTACTAGCGGGAGGGACAGGAATGAGCAGTTCTTC; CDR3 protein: CAISATSGRDRNEQFF
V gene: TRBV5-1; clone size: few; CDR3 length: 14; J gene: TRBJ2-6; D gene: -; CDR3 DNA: TGCGCCAGCACGATTAGCTCTGGGGCCAACGTCCTGACTTTC; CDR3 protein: CASTISSGANVLTF
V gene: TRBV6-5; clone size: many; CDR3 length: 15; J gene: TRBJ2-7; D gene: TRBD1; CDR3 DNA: TGTGCCAGCAGTTACTCCCCGGGACAGGGGTACGAGCAGTACTTC; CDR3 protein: CASSYSPGQGYEQYF
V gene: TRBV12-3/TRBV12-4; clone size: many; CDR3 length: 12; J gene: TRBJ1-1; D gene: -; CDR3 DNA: TGTGCCAGCAGCAATGGGGGGACTGAAGCTTTCTTT; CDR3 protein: CASSNGGTEAFF
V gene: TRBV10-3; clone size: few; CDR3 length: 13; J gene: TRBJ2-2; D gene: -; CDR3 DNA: TGTGCCATCAGGACAGTCCCCGCCGGGGAGCTGTTTTTT; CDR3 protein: CAIRTVPAGELFF
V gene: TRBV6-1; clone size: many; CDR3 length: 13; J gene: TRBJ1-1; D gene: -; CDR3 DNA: TGTGCCAGCATGGGAGGAGGGAACACTGAAGCTTTCTTT; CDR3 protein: CASMGGGNTEAFF
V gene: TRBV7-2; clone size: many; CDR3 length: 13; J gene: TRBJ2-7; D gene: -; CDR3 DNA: TGTGCCAGCAGCGTGATTAGCTCCTACGAGCAGTACTTC; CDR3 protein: CASSVISSYEQYF
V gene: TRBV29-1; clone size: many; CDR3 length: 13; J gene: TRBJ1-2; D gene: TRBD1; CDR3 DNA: TGCAGCGTTGCCCAGGGGGTGAACTATGGCTACACCTTC; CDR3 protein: CSVAQGVNYGYTF
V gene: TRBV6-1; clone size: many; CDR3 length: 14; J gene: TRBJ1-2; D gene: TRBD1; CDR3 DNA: TGTGCCAGCAGACCAACAGGGGTCCCTGGAGGCTACACCTTC; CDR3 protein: CASRPTGVPGGYTF
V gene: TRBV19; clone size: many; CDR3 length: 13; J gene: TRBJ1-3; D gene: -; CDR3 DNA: TGTGCCAGTAGAGGGACGCCTGGAAACACCATATATTTT; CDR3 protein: CASRGTPGNTIYF
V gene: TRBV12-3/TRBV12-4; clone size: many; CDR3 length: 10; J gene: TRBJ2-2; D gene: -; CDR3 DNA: TGTGCCAGCAGTTCCGGGGAGCTGTTTTTT; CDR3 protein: CASSSGELFF
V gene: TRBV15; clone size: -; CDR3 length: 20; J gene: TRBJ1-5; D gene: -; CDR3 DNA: TGTGCCACCAGCGGGTTAGACACACAAGCCTGGGAGTATAGCAATCAGCCCCAGCATTTT; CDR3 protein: CATSGLDTQAWEYSNQPQHF
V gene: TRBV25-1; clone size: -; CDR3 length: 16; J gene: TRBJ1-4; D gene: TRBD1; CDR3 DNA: TGTGCCAGCAGTGAAGCCGAGGGGGCCTATAATGAAAAACTGTTTTTT; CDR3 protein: CASSEAEGAYNEKLFF
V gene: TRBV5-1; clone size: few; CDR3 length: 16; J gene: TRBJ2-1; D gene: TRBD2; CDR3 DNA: TGCGCCAGCAGTCCTCTTCTAGCGGGGGGGAGTAATGAGCAGTTCTTC; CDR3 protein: CASSPLLAGGSNEQFF
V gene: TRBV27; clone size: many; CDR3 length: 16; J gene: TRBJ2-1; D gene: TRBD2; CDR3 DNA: TGTGCCAGCAGTCTCAGTGGGCGGGAGCGGGGGAATGAGCAGTTCTTC; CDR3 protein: CASSLSGRERGNEQFF
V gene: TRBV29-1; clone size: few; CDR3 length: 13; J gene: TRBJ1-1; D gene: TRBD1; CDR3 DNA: TGCAGCGCCCGGGGACAGCCGAACACTGAAGCTTTCTTT; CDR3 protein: CSARGQPNTEAFF
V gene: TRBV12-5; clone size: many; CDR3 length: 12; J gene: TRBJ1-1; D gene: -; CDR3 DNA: TGTGCTAGTGGCGAGTTCAACACTGAAGCTTTCTTT; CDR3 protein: CASGEFNTEAFF
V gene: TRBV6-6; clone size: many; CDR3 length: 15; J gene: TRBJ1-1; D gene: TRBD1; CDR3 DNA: TGTGCCAGCAGTTACCCGCCGGGACAGGGAACTGAAGCTTTCTTT; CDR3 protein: CASSYPPGQGTEAFF
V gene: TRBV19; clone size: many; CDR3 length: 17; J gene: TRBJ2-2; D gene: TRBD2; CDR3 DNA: TGTGCCAGTAGTAATCCGGGACTAGCGGGAGACACCGGGGAGCTGTTTTTT; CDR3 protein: CASSNPGLAGDTGELFF
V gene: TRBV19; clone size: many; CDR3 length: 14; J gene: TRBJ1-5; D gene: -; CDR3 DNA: TGTGCCAGTAGTATTTGGGGGTACAATCAGCCCCAGCATTTT; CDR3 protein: CASSIWGYNQPQHF
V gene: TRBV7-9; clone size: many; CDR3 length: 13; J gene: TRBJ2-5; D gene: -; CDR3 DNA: TGTGCCAGCAGCTTGTTAGGGGGAGAGACCCAGTACTTC; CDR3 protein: CASSLLGGETQYF
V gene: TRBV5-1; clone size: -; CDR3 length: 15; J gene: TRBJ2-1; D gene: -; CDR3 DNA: TGCGCCAGCAGCTTGGGGCAGGGAGGTATCGATGAGCAGTTCTTC; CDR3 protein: CASSLGQGGIDEQFF
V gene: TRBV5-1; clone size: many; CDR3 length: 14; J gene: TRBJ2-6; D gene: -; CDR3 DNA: TGCGCCAGCAGCTTGGAGAAGACCGCTGACGTCCTGACTTTC; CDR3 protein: CASSLEKTADVLTF
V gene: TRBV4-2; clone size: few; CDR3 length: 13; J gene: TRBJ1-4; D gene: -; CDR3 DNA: TGTGCCAGCAGCCAAGATCTTCCGGAAAAACTGTTTTTT; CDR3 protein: CASSQDLPEKLFF
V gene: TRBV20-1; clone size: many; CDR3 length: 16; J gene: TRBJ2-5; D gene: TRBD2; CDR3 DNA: TGCAGTGCTAGCGAGGATGCGGGAGTCTTAGCAGAGACCCAGTACTTC; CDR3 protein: CSASEDAGVLAETQYF